This is a list of T cell receptor beta chains from one sample in a study of T cell changes during pregnancy in multiple sclerosis. Clones were sequenced by immunoSEQ multiplex PCR, and TCRdb holds only the in-frame ones, with some missing. The sample yields 25,000 to 35,000 clones, just over 85% seen once. Sequences were derived from CD4+ T cells from peripheral blood mononuclear cells, sampled in the first trimester of pregnancy. The receptors shown here come from a female donor in good health, enrolled as a control in a pregnancy study. The CDR3 runs from the conserved cysteine through the conserved F or W. The D gene is left open where the match is weak. The listing skips clone size in some rows; elsewhere it reads once, few, many or a size class.

-,few,TRBV30,TRBJ1-1,TGTGCCTGGAGTGTTGGACTAATGAACACTGAAGCTTTCTTT,CAWSVGLMNTEAFF
-,-,TRBV6-1,TRBJ1-1,TGTGCCAGCAGTCCAAACAGGGATTGGGGCACTGAAGCTTTCTTT,CASSPNRDWGTEAFF
TRBD2,once,TRBV12-5,TRBJ2-5,TGTGCTAGTGGTTTGAGGGGGACTAGCGGGGGACAAGAGACCCAGTACTTC,CASGLRGTSGGQETQYF
TRBD1,-,TRBV5-4,TRBJ1-2,TGTGCCAGCAGCCAAGGGGGCAGCTATGGCTACACCTTC,CASSQGGSYGYTF
TRBD2,-,TRBV29-1,TRBJ2-1,TGCAGCGTTCCTCCCGGGCTAGCGGGGGGGGGTTCCTACAATGAGCAGTTCTTC,CSVPPGLAGGGSYNEQFF
TRBD1,few,TRBV18,TRBJ2-3,TGTGCCAGCTCACCGGGGCAGGGGGCGTATGATACGCAGTATTTT,CASSPGQGAYDTQYF
TRBD1,-,TRBV28,TRBJ2-6,TGTGCCAGCAGTTTTACCAGGGGGCCGATTTACTCTGGGGCCAACGTCCTGACTTTC,CASSFTRGPIYSGANVLTF
-,-,TRBV11-3,TRBJ2-1,TGTGCCAGCAGCTTAAGTCGGGGGTCCTACAATGAGCAGTTCTTC,CASSLSRGSYNEQFF
-,-,TRBV5-4,TRBJ2-5,TGTGCCAGCAGCAAATTTGGGGGGCAGGGAGGGCGAGAGACCCAGTACTTC,CASSKFGGQGGRETQYF
TRBD1,-,TRBV6-5,TRBJ1-1,TGTGCCAGCACTTTGGGACAGGGGGGTTCTGAAGCTTTCTTT,CASTLGQGGSEAFF
-,-,TRBV18,TRBJ1-3,TGTGCCAGCTCACCCTCGGGTCCTGGAAACACCATATATTTT,CASSPSGPGNTIYF
-,-,TRBV4-2,TRBJ1-3,TGTGCCAGCAGTCAGACAGGCGGCCTCTCTGGAAACACCATATATTTT,CASSQTGGLSGNTIYF
TRBD1,-,TRBV5-6,TRBJ1-1,TGTGCCAGCAGCCGGGACAGCATGAACACTGAAGCTTTCTTT,CASSRDSMNTEAFF
TRBD1,once,TRBV6-5,TRBJ1-1,TGTGCCAGCATGGAATCCGGGACAGGGGGGAAAGCTTTCTTT,CASMESGTGGKAFF
-,-,TRBV10-3,TRBJ1-1,TGTGCCATCAGTGAGTGGAGGGGCACTGAAGCTTTCTTT,CAISEWRGTEAFF
-,-,TRBV14,TRBJ1-1,TGTGCCAGCAGCCTAGGGGGGAACACTGAAGCTTTCTTT,CASSLGGNTEAFF
-,-,TRBV6-6,TRBJ1-3,TGTGCCAGCAGGTCAGAACCTGGAAACACCATATATTTT,CASRSEPGNTIYF
TRBD1,-,TRBV5-1,TRBJ2-3,TGCGCCAGCAGCCCACCCCGACAGGGGGGCACAGATACGCAGTATTTT,CASSPPRQGGTDTQYF
-,-,TRBV15,TRBJ2-3,TGTGCCACCAGCAGAGATTTTCGAGCGGGCACAGATACGCAGTATTTT,CATSRDFRAGTDTQYF
-,-,TRBV9,TRBJ2-2,TGTGCCAGCAGCGGGAGAGCCGGGACAACCAACACCGGGGAGCTGTTTTTT,CASSGRAGTTNTGELFF